This T cell receptor beta chain was recorded in a study of tumor-infiltrating lymphocytes in localized non-small cell lung cancer. Study-wide context: Several tumor histologies, both smoking statuses, and some post-neoadjuvant chemotherapy samples were included.

The length of the CDR3 is 14 residues. TCRdb's table, derived via immunoSEQ multiplex PCR, lists solely in-frame clones and lacks some. The sample lists some 15,000 clones, around 82% seen once, with 19% in the top ten. For this clone: Antigen: not known.

Study findings and constraints: No link was found between tumor T-cell fraction and recurrence-free survival. Different pieces of the same tissue were used for each assay. Immunotypes IM1 and IM2 had similar TCR-derived T-cell fractions.

This chain uses TRBV21-1 with TRBJ2-5; the table's D gene call, TRBD2, was not cross checked with the DNA. TRBV21-1 is a pseudogene. The sequencing sample was made of lung tumor tissue. The TCR was taken from a human donor with non-small cell lung cancer. The CDR3 coding sequence is TGTGCCAGCAGCAGAAAGGAGAACCAAGAGACCCAGTACTTC. This codes for CASSRKENQETQYF.